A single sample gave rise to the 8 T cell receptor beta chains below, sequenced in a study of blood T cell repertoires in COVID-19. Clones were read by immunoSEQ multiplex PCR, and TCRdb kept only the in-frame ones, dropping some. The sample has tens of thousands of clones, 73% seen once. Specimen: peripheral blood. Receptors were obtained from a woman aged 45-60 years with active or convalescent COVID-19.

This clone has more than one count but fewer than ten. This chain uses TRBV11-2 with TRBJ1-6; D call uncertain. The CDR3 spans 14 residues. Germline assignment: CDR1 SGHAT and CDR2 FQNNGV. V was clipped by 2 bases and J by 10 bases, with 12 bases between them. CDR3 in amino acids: CASSLSLAGSPLHF. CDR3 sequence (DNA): TGTGCCAGCAGCTTATCTCTGGCGGGATCACCCCTCCACTTT.

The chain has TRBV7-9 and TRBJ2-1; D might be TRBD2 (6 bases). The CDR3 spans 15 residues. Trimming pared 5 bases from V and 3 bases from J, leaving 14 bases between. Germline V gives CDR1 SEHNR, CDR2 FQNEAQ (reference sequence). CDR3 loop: CASSPSGGFYNEQFF. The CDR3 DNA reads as TGTGCCAGCAGCCCTAGTGGGGGGTTCTACAATGAGCAGTTCTTC.

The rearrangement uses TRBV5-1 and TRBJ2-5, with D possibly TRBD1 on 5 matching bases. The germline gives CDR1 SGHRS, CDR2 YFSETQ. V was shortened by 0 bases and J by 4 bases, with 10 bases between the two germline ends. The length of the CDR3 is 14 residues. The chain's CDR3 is CASSLGAGLETQYF. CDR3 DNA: TGCGCCAGCAGCTTGGGGGCAGGGCTAGAGACCCAGTACTTC.

In DNA form, the CDR3 reads TGTGCCAGTAGTATAAGGCTAGCGGGCCCCTACGAGCAGTACTTC. This gives the protein CASSIRLAGPYEQYF. The chain joins TRBV19 to TRBJ2-7, with 8 bases aligning to TRBD2. CDR3 length: 15 amino acids. V was pared by 2 bases and J by 2 bases, with 5 bases of the junction left unmatched. Germline lookup yields CDR1 LNHDA and CDR2 SQIVND (reference sequence).

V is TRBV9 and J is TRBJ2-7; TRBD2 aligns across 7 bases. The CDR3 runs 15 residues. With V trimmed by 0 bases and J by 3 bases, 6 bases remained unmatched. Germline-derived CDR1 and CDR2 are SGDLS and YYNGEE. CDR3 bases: TGTGCCAGCAGCGTAGAACTGGCGGGAGTCTACGAGCAGTACTTC. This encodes CASSVELAGVYEQYF.

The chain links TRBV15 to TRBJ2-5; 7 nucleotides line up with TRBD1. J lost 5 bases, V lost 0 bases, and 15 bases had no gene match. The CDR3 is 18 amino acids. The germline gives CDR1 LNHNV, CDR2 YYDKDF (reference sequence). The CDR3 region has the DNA TGTGCCACCAGCAGAGATGGGATGTTAGGGGGCAAAAGGGAGACCCAGTACTTC. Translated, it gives CATSRDGMLGGKRETQYF.

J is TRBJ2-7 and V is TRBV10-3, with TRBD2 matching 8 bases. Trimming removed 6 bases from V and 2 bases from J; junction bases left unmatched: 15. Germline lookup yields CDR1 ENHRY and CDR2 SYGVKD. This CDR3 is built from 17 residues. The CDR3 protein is CAISTPLTGGQTYEQYF. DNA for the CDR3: TGTGCCATCAGCACCCCCTTGACGGGAGGGCAAACCTACGAGCAGTACTTC.

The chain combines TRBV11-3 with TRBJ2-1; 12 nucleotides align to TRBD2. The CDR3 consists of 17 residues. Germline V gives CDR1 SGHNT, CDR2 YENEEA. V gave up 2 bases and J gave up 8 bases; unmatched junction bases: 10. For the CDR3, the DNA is TGTGCCAGCAGCTTATCTAGCGGGAGGGCAGGGGTGCATGAGCAGTTCTTC. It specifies CASSLSSGRAGVHEQFF.